This is a list of T cell receptor beta chains from one sample in a study of long-term antiretroviral therapy in people with HIV. Only in-frame clones appear in the TCRdb table, and some are missing; sequencing was by immunoSEQ multiplex PCR. The table includes over 30,000 clones, 70% to 90% detected once. This material consisted of unsorted PBMCs, taken 1.1 years after starting antiretroviral therapy. Receptors were obtained from a man aged 18 to 29 with HIV. Both conserved end residues are part of each CDR3. Each record gives: clone size, V gene, D gene, J gene, CDR3 DNA, CDR3 protein. The D gene is left open where the match is weak. Clone size is shown for a subset of rows, as once, few, many or a class of expanded clone.

clone_size: -
v_call: TRBV4-3
d_call: TRBD1
j_call: TRBJ2-5
cdr3_nt: TGCGCCAGCAGCCAAGATGGGACAGGGGGCAGGGGTAAGACCCAGTACTTC
cdr3_aa: CASSQDGTGGRGKTQYF

clone_size: -
v_call: TRBV18
d_call: TRBD1
j_call: TRBJ2-5
cdr3_nt: TGTGCCAGCTCACCCCTTGCTACTGGGACAGGCCAAGAGACCCAGTACTTC
cdr3_aa: CASSPLATGTGQETQYF

clone_size: once
v_call: TRBV7-9
d_call: TRBD1
j_call: TRBJ2-5
cdr3_nt: TGTGCCAGCAACCGGGGACAGCAAGAGACCCAGTACTTC
cdr3_aa: CASNRGQQETQYF

clone_size: -
v_call: TRBV13
d_call: -
j_call: TRBJ2-7
cdr3_nt: TGTGCCAGCAGCTTTATCCAGGACAACAAATCATCCTACGAGCAGTACTTC
cdr3_aa: CASSFIQDNKSSYEQYF

clone_size: -
v_call: TRBV5-6
d_call: TRBD2
j_call: TRBJ2-4
cdr3_nt: TGTGCCAGCAGGGGGTATTCGGGCGGGAGGGATATAGCCAAAAACATTCAGTACTTC
cdr3_aa: CASRGYSGGRDIAKNIQYF

clone_size: -
v_call: TRBV5-1
d_call: TRBD2
j_call: TRBJ2-5
cdr3_nt: TGCGCCAGCAGCTTGGAGGCGGGGGTGAAGGAGACCCAGTACTTC
cdr3_aa: CASSLEAGVKETQYF

clone_size: -
v_call: TRBV5-5
d_call: TRBD1
j_call: TRBJ1-2
cdr3_nt: TGTGCCAGCAGCTTCTGGCAGGGGGTTGGCTACACCTTC
cdr3_aa: CASSFWQGVGYTF

clone_size: -
v_call: TRBV11-2
d_call: -
j_call: TRBJ1-4
cdr3_nt: TGTGCCAGCAGCTACCCGGATCAAATTAATGAAAAACTGTTTTTT
cdr3_aa: CASSYPDQINEKLFF

clone_size: -
v_call: TRBV13
d_call: TRBD1
j_call: TRBJ1-2
cdr3_nt: TGTGCCAGCAGCTTAGGCCAACAGGGGGCTTGGGGCTACACCTTC
cdr3_aa: CASSLGQQGAWGYTF

clone_size: -
v_call: TRBV2
d_call: -
j_call: TRBJ1-1
cdr3_nt: TGTGCCAGCAGTGACGGACGCATGGTCACTGAAGCTTTCTTT
cdr3_aa: CASSDGRMVTEAFF

clone_size: -
v_call: TRBV5-1
d_call: -
j_call: TRBJ2-1
cdr3_nt: TGCGCCAGCAGCCTGGAGGACAGTTCCTACAATGAGCAGTTCTTC
cdr3_aa: CASSLEDSSYNEQFF

clone_size: -
v_call: TRBV27
d_call: -
j_call: TRBJ2-2
cdr3_nt: TGTGCCAGCAGTTTATACCTAGCGCGCTCGAACACCGGGGAGCTGTTTTTT
cdr3_aa: CASSLYLARSNTGELFF

clone_size: -
v_call: TRBV21-1
d_call: -
j_call: TRBJ2-7
cdr3_nt: TGTGCCAGCAGCCGCCGGGACAGGGTGCACGAGCAGTACTTC
cdr3_aa: CASSRRDRVHEQYF

clone_size: -
v_call: TRBV5-1
d_call: TRBD2
j_call: TRBJ2-7
cdr3_nt: TGCGCCAGCAGCTTGGGGGTCTGGGACTACCTTTTTGAGAGCTCCTACGAGCAGTACTTC
cdr3_aa: CASSLGVWDYLFESSYEQYF

clone_size: -
v_call: TRBV5-4
d_call: -
j_call: TRBJ2-4
cdr3_nt: TGTGCCAGCAGCTCTATTTGGCCGTCCAGGGTCTCCAAAAACATTCAGTACTTC
cdr3_aa: CASSSIWPSRVSKNIQYF

clone_size: once
v_call: TRBV29-1
d_call: -
j_call: TRBJ1-3
cdr3_nt: TGCAGCGTTGCGCGTTCCACTGGAAACACCATATATTTT
cdr3_aa: CSVARSTGNTIYF

clone_size: -
v_call: TRBV15
d_call: -
j_call: TRBJ2-3
cdr3_nt: TGTGCCACCAGCAGAGATGGGAGCACAGATACGCAGTATTTT
cdr3_aa: CATSRDGSTDTQYF

clone_size: -
v_call: TRBV7-9
d_call: -
j_call: TRBJ2-5
cdr3_nt: TGTGCCAGCAGCTTTAGCAGGGAAGAGACCCAGTACTTC
cdr3_aa: CASSFSREETQYF

clone_size: few
v_call: TRBV2
d_call: -
j_call: TRBJ1-6
cdr3_nt: TGTGCCAGCAGTGAACAGGGTGAGTGGCATTCACCCCTCCACTTT
cdr3_aa: CASSEQGEWHSPLHF

clone_size: -
v_call: TRBV30
d_call: TRBD1
j_call: TRBJ2-1
cdr3_nt: TGTGCCTGGAGTGCTCCGGGACAGGGGGGAAGCGGTGAGCAGTTCTTC
cdr3_aa: CAWSAPGQGGSGEQFF

clone_size: few
v_call: TRBV27
d_call: -
j_call: TRBJ1-2
cdr3_nt: TGTGCCAGCAGTTTCACCAATGGCGGAGGCGGCTACACCTTC
cdr3_aa: CASSFTNGGGGYTF

clone_size: -
v_call: TRBV5-1
d_call: -
j_call: TRBJ1-2
cdr3_nt: TGCGCCAGCAGCTTGGAGGGGGGCGGCTACACCTTC
cdr3_aa: CASSLEGGGYTF

clone_size: -
v_call: TRBV5-1
d_call: -
j_call: TRBJ2-5
cdr3_nt: TGCGCCAGCAGCTTGCAGGGCCGGGAGACCCAGTACTTC
cdr3_aa: CASSLQGRETQYF

clone_size: once
v_call: TRBV21-1
d_call: -
j_call: TRBJ2-4
cdr3_nt: TGTGCCAGCAGCCCCAGGAGGGCCGGCCACATTCAGTACTTC
cdr3_aa: CASSPRRAGHIQYF

clone_size: -
v_call: TRBV27
d_call: -
j_call: TRBJ1-6
cdr3_nt: TGTGCCAGCAGTACCGGACAGAATTCGGTGTCACCCCTCCACTTT
cdr3_aa: CASSTGQNSVSPLHF

clone_size: -
v_call: TRBV2
d_call: -
j_call: TRBJ1-2
cdr3_nt: TGTGCCAGCAGTGGGGTTGGCAGCCTTGACTATGGCTACACCTTC
cdr3_aa: CASSGVGSLDYGYTF

clone_size: -
v_call: TRBV2
d_call: TRBD1
j_call: TRBJ1-2
cdr3_nt: TGTGCCAGCTTCCGAGGGGGCAAAACCTATGGCTACACCTTC
cdr3_aa: CASFRGGKTYGYTF

clone_size: few
v_call: TRBV27
d_call: TRBD2
j_call: TRBJ2-1
cdr3_nt: TGTGCCAGCAGTTTAGCGGGGGGGCAGGCGAACGAGCAGTTCTTC
cdr3_aa: CASSLAGGQANEQFF

clone_size: -
v_call: TRBV6-6
d_call: -
j_call: TRBJ2-1
cdr3_nt: TGTGCCAGCAGTTACTCGAGTACGGCGGCTTTATGGGGCCGGTTCTTC
cdr3_aa: CASSYSSTAALWGRFF

clone_size: -
v_call: TRBV28
d_call: -
j_call: TRBJ2-7
cdr3_nt: TGTGCCAGCAGTTTTTTTGGGGCGAATACCTACGAGCAGTACTTC
cdr3_aa: CASSFFGANTYEQYF

clone_size: -
v_call: TRBV5-1
d_call: TRBD1
j_call: TRBJ1-4
cdr3_nt: TGCGCCAGCAGCCCGGGGGGACAGAGCGAAAAACTGTTTTTT
cdr3_aa: CASSPGGQSEKLFF

clone_size: -
v_call: TRBV30
d_call: TRBD1
j_call: TRBJ1-5
cdr3_nt: TGTGCCTGGAGTGGGACAGGGTATCAGCCCCAGCATTTT
cdr3_aa: CAWSGTGYQPQHF

clone_size: once
v_call: TRBV6-1
d_call: -
j_call: TRBJ2-1
cdr3_nt: TGTGCCAGCAGTGAAAAGGGGCTTCCTAGCTCCTACAATGAGCAGTTCTTC
cdr3_aa: CASSEKGLPSSYNEQFF

clone_size: -
v_call: TRBV4-1
d_call: -
j_call: TRBJ1-1
cdr3_nt: TGCGCCAGCAGCCAATCATGGGTCCGGGGGCCGACTGAAGCTTTCTTT
cdr3_aa: CASSQSWVRGPTEAFF

clone_size: -
v_call: TRBV10-2
d_call: TRBD2
j_call: TRBJ2-3
cdr3_nt: TGCGCCAGCAGTGAGTCGCCTAGCGGGGACGAAGATACGCAGTATTTT
cdr3_aa: CASSESPSGDEDTQYF

clone_size: -
v_call: TRBV19
d_call: -
j_call: TRBJ2-2
cdr3_nt: TGTGCCAGTAGTATAGAATTCGGGCTCACCGGGGAGCTGTTTTTT
cdr3_aa: CASSIEFGLTGELFF

clone_size: -
v_call: TRBV12-5
d_call: -
j_call: TRBJ2-5
cdr3_nt: TGTGCTAGTGGTCTGGACCATAGCTCCCAGTACTTC
cdr3_aa: CASGLDHSSQYF

clone_size: few
v_call: TRBV10-2
d_call: -
j_call: TRBJ1-5
cdr3_nt: TGCGCCAGCAGTGACGGTTATAGCAATCAGCCCCAGCATTTT
cdr3_aa: CASSDGYSNQPQHF

clone_size: -
v_call: TRBV7-9
d_call: TRBD2
j_call: TRBJ2-5
cdr3_nt: TGTGCCAGCAGCCCCCGGGAGGGGGGCAAGACCCAGTACTTC
cdr3_aa: CASSPREGGKTQYF

clone_size: -
v_call: TRBV2
d_call: -
j_call: TRBJ1-3
cdr3_nt: TGTGCCAGCACCGGGGGCCGGAGGGGAAACACCATATATTTT
cdr3_aa: CASTGGRRGNTIYF

clone_size: -
v_call: TRBV7-2
d_call: -
j_call: TRBJ2-2
cdr3_nt: TGTGCCAGCAGCTTAAGGCGGGACTCACTCGGCGGGGAGCTGTTTTTT
cdr3_aa: CASSLRRDSLGGELFF

clone_size: -
v_call: TRBV19
d_call: -
j_call: TRBJ1-6
cdr3_nt: TGTGCCAGTAGTATCGACAGATTTAATTCACCCCTCCACTTT
cdr3_aa: CASSIDRFNSPLHF

clone_size: -
v_call: TRBV4-2
d_call: TRBD1
j_call: TRBJ2-5
cdr3_nt: TGTGCCAGCAGCCTTGGGACAGCTGCCCAAGAGACCCAGTACTTC
cdr3_aa: CASSLGTAAQETQYF

clone_size: -
v_call: TRBV5-6
d_call: -
j_call: TRBJ1-2
cdr3_nt: TGTGCCAGCAGCCCAGCAGGGTCTTTTTGGGGCTACACCTTC
cdr3_aa: CASSPAGSFWGYTF

clone_size: once
v_call: TRBV10-3
d_call: -
j_call: TRBJ1-2
cdr3_nt: TGTGCCATCAGTGAGGCAGGGTGGGCCTATGGCTACACCTTC
cdr3_aa: CAISEAGWAYGYTF

clone_size: -
v_call: TRBV28
d_call: -
j_call: TRBJ2-4
cdr3_nt: TGTGCCAGCAGTAATCAGGGTGTAACCAAAAACATTCAGTACTTC
cdr3_aa: CASSNQGVTKNIQYF

clone_size: -
v_call: TRBV30
d_call: TRBD1
j_call: TRBJ1-2
cdr3_nt: TGTGCCTGGAGTGTAGCAGACAGGGGGCTAGGCTACACCTTC
cdr3_aa: CAWSVADRGLGYTF

clone_size: -
v_call: TRBV7-3
d_call: -
j_call: TRBJ2-5
cdr3_nt: TGTGCCAGCAGCTTAAGGGTCCGAGAGACCCAGTACTTC
cdr3_aa: CASSLRVRETQYF

clone_size: -
v_call: TRBV9
d_call: TRBD1
j_call: TRBJ2-5
cdr3_nt: TGTGCCAGCAGCCGGGGACAGCAAGAGACCCAGTACTTC
cdr3_aa: CASSRGQQETQYF

clone_size: few
v_call: TRBV9
d_call: -
j_call: TRBJ2-3
cdr3_nt: TGTGCCAGCAGCGTAAGGCCCCGCACAGATACGCAGTATTTT
cdr3_aa: CASSVRPRTDTQYF

clone_size: -
v_call: TRBV2
d_call: -
j_call: TRBJ2-1
cdr3_nt: TGTGCCAGCAAGGTTATGGTAGATGAGCAGTTCTTC
cdr3_aa: CASKVMVDEQFF

clone_size: -
v_call: TRBV29-1
d_call: -
j_call: TRBJ2-5
cdr3_nt: TGCAGCGTTGAAGATCCCAATAGCAGGGAAGAGACCCAGTACTTC
cdr3_aa: CSVEDPNSREETQYF

clone_size: -
v_call: TRBV11-2
d_call: -
j_call: TRBJ2-1
cdr3_nt: TGTGCCAGCAGCTTACTGATCAATGAGCAGTTCTTC
cdr3_aa: CASSLLINEQFF

clone_size: -
v_call: TRBV6-4
d_call: -
j_call: TRBJ2-7
cdr3_nt: TGTGCCAGCAGTGCTACCTCCTACGAGCAGTACTTC
cdr3_aa: CASSATSYEQYF

clone_size: -
v_call: TRBV25-1
d_call: TRBD2
j_call: TRBJ2-1
cdr3_nt: TGTGCCAGCAGGAGCGGGAGTACCTACAATGAGCAGTTCTTC
cdr3_aa: CASRSGSTYNEQFF